This T cell receptor beta chain was sequenced in a study of T cells in Graves' hyperthyroidism and ophthalmopathy. Study-wide results and caveats: For ophthalmopathy, model prediction preceded onset by a median about 6 months. Most expanded thyroid clonotypes above 0.001 recurred in blood.

Researchers took RNA transcripts and amplified the TCR beta CDR3 regions from them. TCR CDR3 underwent first-round RT-PCR with the HTBI primer set. TCRdb independently ran MiXCR on the multiplex PCR reads; one entry per CDR3 protein. The data contain a few hundred thousand distinct CDR3 sequences, 46% of them singletons. Graves' hyperthyroidism was deemed stable given no ophthalmopathy progression within 18 months. Investigators excluded patients with uncontrolled infection, other autoimmune disease, pregnancy or lactation. As concerns this clonotype: Its antigen is not known.

CDR3 length: 13 amino acids. V lost 0 bases and J 5 bases, leaving 8 bases between the germline ends. Germline CDR1 reads SGDLS; CDR2 reads YYNGEE. This TCR was sampled from a young woman with Graves' hyperthyroidism. The specimen was peripheral blood or thyroid tissue (not recorded which). The rearrangement uses TRBV9 and TRBJ2-5; possibly TRBD2 for D (6 bases). The CDR3 spells CASSVDGGETQYF. In DNA form, the CDR3 reads TGTGCCAGCAGCGTAGATGGAGGGGAGACCCAGTACTTC.